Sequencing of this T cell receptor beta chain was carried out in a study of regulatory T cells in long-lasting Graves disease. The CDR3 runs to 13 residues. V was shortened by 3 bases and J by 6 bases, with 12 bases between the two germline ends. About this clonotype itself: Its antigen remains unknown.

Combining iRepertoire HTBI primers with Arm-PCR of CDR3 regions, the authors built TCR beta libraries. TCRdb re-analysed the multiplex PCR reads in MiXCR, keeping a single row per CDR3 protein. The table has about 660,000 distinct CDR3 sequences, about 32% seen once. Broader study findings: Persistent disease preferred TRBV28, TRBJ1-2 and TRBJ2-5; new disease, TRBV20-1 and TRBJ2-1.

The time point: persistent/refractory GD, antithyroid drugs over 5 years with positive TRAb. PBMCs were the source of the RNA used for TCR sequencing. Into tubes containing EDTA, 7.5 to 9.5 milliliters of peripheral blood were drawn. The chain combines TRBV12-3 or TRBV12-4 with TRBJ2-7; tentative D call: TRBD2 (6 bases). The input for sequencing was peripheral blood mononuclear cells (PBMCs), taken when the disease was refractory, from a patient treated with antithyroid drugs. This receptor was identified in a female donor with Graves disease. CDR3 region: CASSFKRALEQYF. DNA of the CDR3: TGTGCCAGCAGTTTCAAGCGGGCACTCGAGCAGTACTTC.